The 19 T cell receptor beta chains in this list originate from one sample, sequenced in a study of a mutant IDH1 vaccine in newly diagnosed glioma (dated by TCRdb to 2020 to 2023). No antigen is known for these receptors. The library was made by the immunoSEQ multiplex PCR assay. TCRdb took this table from immuneACCESS and kept in-frame rearrangements with V and J called. Such tables lack part of the clones; where checked against another copy, unresolved V genes explain under half of the gap, and the rest is unexplained. The table for this sample lists some 130,000 clones; roughly 78% of them were counted only once. Around 5.5% of the sample is in the top ten clones. This specimen's time point label, per the study, means: week 11, during vaccination. Every vaccine dose consisted of 300 ug of a 20-mer mutant IDH1 peptide in Montanide, administered subcutaneously together with topical imiquimod. Source: PBMCs, taken from a glioma patient whose treatment included an IDH1 peptide vaccine. Source of these receptors: a man between 35 and 55 years old with glioma.

CDR3 DNA: TGTGCCAGCAGATCGCGGAGCGGCTACGAGCAGTACTTC. It specifies CASRSRSGYEQYF. V gene TRBV28 combines with J gene TRBJ2-7, with a tentative D call TRBD2 (5 bases). CDR3 length: 13 amino acids. Germline-derived CDR1 and CDR2 are MDHEN and SYDVKM. The germline V and J ends were trimmed by 6 bases and 3 bases, with 12 bases remaining between them.

This clone was counted once. The chain couples TRBV7-2 to TRBJ1-4; weak D call: TRBD1 (5 bases). CDR3 size: 14 residues. CDR1 SGHTA and CDR2 FQGNSA come from the germline V gene. V gave up 1 base and J gave up 15 bases, with 18 bases separating them. The CDR3 sequence: CASSLEGRVPTLFF. The CDR3 DNA is TGTGCCAGCAGCTTAGAGGGCAGGGTCCCCACCTTGTTTTTT.

The chain couples TRBV7-8 to TRBJ1-5; 8 bases are a match to TRBD1. V shed 3 bases, J shed 7 bases, and the junction held 8 bases outside the gene matches. This CDR3 is built from 15 residues. Looked up from germline, CDR1 is SGHVS and CDR2 is FQNEAQ. CDR3 DNA sequence: TGTGCCAGCAGCTTTCGGCAGGGGGCCAGACAGCCCCAGCATTTT. Its translation: CASSFRQGARQPQHF.

This sequence joins TRBV5-4 and TRBJ2-7; D is ambiguous. Germline CDR1 is SGHNT and CDR2 is YYREEE (reference sequence). The V end was cut by 0 bases, the J end by 3 bases, with 7 bases between. The CDR3 has 13 amino acids. CDR3 nucleotides: TGTGCCAGCAGCTTGGGGGAATTCTACGAGCAGTACTTC. Translating gives CASSLGEFYEQYF.

This chain uses TRBV6-5 with TRBJ2-7; the match to TRBD2 covers 7 bases. Looked up from germline, CDR1 is MNHEY and CDR2 is SVGAGI. The CDR3 runs to 13 residues. J was trimmed by 3 bases and V by 6 bases; bases with no gene match: 5. The DNA for the CDR3 is TGTGCCAGCAGGACCGGGACTAACTACGAGCAGTACTTC. This gives the protein CASRTGTNYEQYF.

This clone was seen a single time. The chain carries TRBV18 and TRBJ2-7, with D possibly being TRBD1 (6 bases). This CDR3 is built from 15 residues. V gave up 9 bases and J gave up 0 bases, with 18 bases separating them. CDR1 is KGHSH and CDR2 is LQKENI in the germline V gene. The CDR3 loop reads CASSLAADSSYEQYF. DNA of the CDR3: TGTGCCAGTTCCCTAGCCGCGGACAGCTCCTACGAGCAGTACTTC.

The chain combines TRBV11-1 with TRBJ1-4, with TRBD1 as a possible D gene (5 bases). The V gene lost 5 bases and the J gene lost 8 bases, with 12 bases spanning the gap. In germline, CDR1 is SGHAT, CDR2 FQDESV (reference sequence). The CDR3 contains 13 residues. CDR3 region: CASSRSGGEKLFF. For the CDR3, the DNA is TGTGCCAGCAGCCGATCGGGGGGAGAAAAACTGTTTTTT.

The genes are TRBV6-5 and TRBJ2-7; D unclear. V lost 5 bases and J 5 bases, leaving 19 bases between the germline ends. Per germline, CDR1 MNHEY and CDR2 SVGAGI. CDR3 length: 15 amino acids. The CDR3 DNA reads as TGTGCCAGCAGTACTCTTCTGGTTCCTGTCCACGAGCAGTACTTC. Protein: CASSTLLVPVHEQYF.

For the CDR3, the DNA is TGTGCCAGCTCACCAGCTAGCCCAGGGACAGATACGCAGTATTTT. Protein product: CASSPASPGTDTQYF. This sequence joins TRBV18 and TRBJ2-3; D may match TRBD1 or TRBD2 (5 bases each). The CDR3 runs to 15 residues. With 2 bases removed from V and 3 bases from J, the gap between germline ends came to 12 bases. Germline-derived CDR1 and CDR2 are KGHSH and LQKENI.

The genes are TRBV12-5 and TRBJ1-4; D is undetermined. V was trimmed by 4 bases and J by 1 base, leaving 7 bases between them. The germline CDR1 and CDR2 sequences are LGHNT and FRNRAP. The CDR3 spans 14 residues. CDR3 amino acids: CASGSMVTNEKLFF. Here the CDR3 DNA reads TGTGCTAGTGGTTCGATGGTAACTAATGAAAAACTGTTTTTT.

This chain joins TRBV7-2 and TRBJ2-1; 7 bases map to TRBD1. CDR1 is SGHTA and CDR2 is FQGNSA in the germline V gene. The J segment lost 3 bases and the V segment lost 5 bases, leaving 4 bases of the junction unmatched. The CDR3 has 14 residues. The CDR3 DNA reads TGTGCCAGCAGCGTAAACAGGGGCTACAATGAGCAGTTCTTC. As protein: CASSVNRGYNEQFF. Filled out from reference TRBV7-2 and TRBJ2-1, the complete variable domain reads GAGVSQSPSNKVTEKGKDVELRCDPISGHTALYWYRQSLGQGLEFLIYFQGNSAPDKSGLPSDRFSAERTGGSVSTLTIQRTQQEDSAVYLCASSVNRGYNEQFFGPGTRLTVL.

This clone was seen a few times. The genes are TRBV7-9 and TRBJ1-1; 8 positions agree with TRBD1. Per germline, CDR1 SEHNR and CDR2 FQNEAQ (reference sequence). V was clipped by 8 bases and J by 8 bases; unmatched bases: 1. This CDR3 has 10 residues. This CDR3 reads CASGDREAFF. The CDR3 nucleotides read TGTGCCAGCGGGGACAGGGAAGCTTTCTTT.

This clone was seen just once. V gene TRBV5-1 combines with J gene TRBJ2-2; the match to TRBD2 covers 9 bases. V lost 3 bases to trimming and J lost 3 bases; unmatched junction nucleotides: 6. The CDR3 contains 16 residues. CDR1 is SGHRS, CDR2 YFSETQ, per germline. The CDR3 DNA reads as TGCGCCAGCAGCTGGCTTGTAGCGGGGGACACCGGGGAGCTGTTTTTT. Its translation is CASSWLVAGDTGELFF.

This clone was detected once. This chain uses TRBV6-5 with TRBJ2-3; no clear D. Germline values: CDR1 MNHEY, CDR2 SVGAGI. CDR3 length: 14 residues. Trimming took off 0 bases at V and 8 bases at J, with 12 bases between the two ends. In DNA form, the CDR3 reads TGTGCCAGCAGTTACTCGAGGCTAGGAAGTACGCAGTATTTT. Its protein product is CASSYSRLGSTQYF.

The V call is TRBV18, the J call TRBJ2-1; 9 nucleotides agree with TRBD2. Germline CDR1 reads KGHSH; CDR2 reads LQKENI. The CDR3 runs to 15 residues. The ends lost 5 bases at V and 2 bases at J; junction bases unmatched: 4. Here the CDR3 DNA reads TGTGCCAGCTCAGGTAGCGGGGGCGCCTACAATGAGCAGTTCTTC. It is translated as CASSGSGGAYNEQFF.

V is TRBV5-8 and J is TRBJ2-5, with 10 positions matching TRBD2. From germline, CDR1 is SGHTS and CDR2 YDEGEE. The CDR3 sequence is 16 residues long. V trimming: 8 bases; J trimming: 2 bases; junction bases outside the gene matches: 12. The CDR3: CASYEGGLAYQETQYF. The CDR3, as DNA: TGTGCCAGTTACGAAGGGGGACTAGCGTATCAAGAGACCCAGTACTTC.

This chain connects TRBV9 to TRBJ1-2; 7 positions match TRBD1. The CDR3 consists of 13 residues. The J segment lost 2 bases and the V segment lost 3 bases, leaving 1 base of the junction unmatched. Germline loops: CDR1 SGDLS, CDR2 YYNGEE. Written as DNA, the CDR3 is TGTGCCAGCAGCGCGACAGGGAACTATGGCTACACCTTC. It translates to CASSATGNYGYTF.

The J gene is TRBJ2-2, the V gene TRBV5-1, with 14 bases matching TRBD2. Germline V gene lookup returns CDR1 SGHRS and CDR2 YFSETQ. The V and J ends lost 4 bases and 2 bases, in that order; junction bases with no gene match: 10. The CDR3 has 19 residues. CDR3 bases: TGCGCCAGCAGCCGGAGAGGGACTAGCGGGAGAGGTAACACCGGGGAGCTGTTTTTT. Amino acid sequence: CASSRRGTSGRGNTGELFF.

The chain carries TRBV5-6 and TRBJ1-1; D is ambiguous. Germline loops: CDR1 SGHDT, CDR2 YYEEEE. V lost 1 base to trimming and J lost 10 bases, with 8 bases between them. The CDR3 consists of 11 residues. The CDR3 here is CASSLQKVAFF. CDR3 in DNA: TGTGCCAGCAGCTTGCAGAAGGTAGCTTTCTTT.